The rows below give T cell receptor beta chains drawn from one sample of a study of cytomegalovirus exposure and HLA in healthy donors. Sequencing was performed with immunoSEQ multiplex PCR; in TCRdb, only in-frame clones are kept and a portion is missing. The sample has under 130,000 clones; 75% to 85% are singletons. The specimen sequenced was PBMCs. These receptors all come from a man in his thirties or forties in good health and CMV-seronegative. Each CDR3 is given with its conserved first and last residue. Each record gives: clone size, D gene, V gene, J gene, CDR3 DNA, CDR3 protein. A D gene is named only where the DNA matches it firmly. A clone size is listed for some rows: how often the clone was seen (once, few, many), or a class if it is expanded.

size: few
D: .
V: TRBV6-5
J: TRBJ1-6
DNA: TGTGCCAGCAGTTACTCCAGGGACAAAGCTTCACCCCTCCACTTT
CDR3: CASSYSRDKASPLHF

size: once
D: TRBD1
V: TRBV7-2
J: TRBJ2-2
DNA: TGTGCCAGCAGCTTAGTTCGGACAGGGGTCCCCGGGGAGCTGTTTTTT
CDR3: CASSLVRTGVPGELFF

size: .
D: .
V: TRBV14
J: TRBJ2-1
DNA: TGTGCCAGCAGCCCTCCCCCGGCGGGGAGGATTCCGGGGCAGTTCTTC
CDR3: CASSPPPAGRIPGQFF

size: .
D: TRBD1
V: TRBV5-1
J: TRBJ2-4
DNA: TGCGCCAGCAGCGAGGGACAGGGGAGGAACATTCAGTACTTC
CDR3: CASSEGQGRNIQYF

size: few
D: .
V: TRBV6-5
J: TRBJ2-3
DNA: TGTGCCAGCAGATACCGCGGTACAGATACGCAGTATTTT
CDR3: CASRYRGTDTQYF

size: .
D: TRBD1
V: TRBV28
J: TRBJ1-5
DNA: TGTGCCAGCAGGGGACAGGGGGCTAATCAGCCCCAGCATTTT
CDR3: CASRGQGANQPQHF

size: .
D: .
V: TRBV7-9
J: TRBJ1-5
DNA: TGTGCCAGCAGCTTGCAGGGGTCCAGCAATCAGCCCCAGCATTTT
CDR3: CASSLQGSSNQPQHF

size: .
D: .
V: TRBV6-1
J: TRBJ2-7
DNA: TGTGCCAGCAGTGAAACTGCCTACGAGCAGTACTTC
CDR3: CASSETAYEQYF

size: once
D: TRBD1
V: TRBV5-1
J: TRBJ2-1
DNA: TGCGCCAGCAGCCCCGCAGTAGGACAGGGCCACAATGAGCAGTTCTTC
CDR3: CASSPAVGQGHNEQFF

size: .
D: TRBD1
V: TRBV7-8
J: TRBJ1-5
DNA: TGTGCCAGCAGCCGAACAGGGGGAAAGCAGCCCCAGCATTTT
CDR3: CASSRTGGKQPQHF

size: .
D: TRBD1
V: TRBV5-4
J: TRBJ1-2
DNA: TGTGCCAGCAGCTTGGGGGGGCCGGACAGGGCGGGAGGCTACACCTTC
CDR3: CASSLGGPDRAGGYTF

size: .
D: .
V: TRBV7-8
J: TRBJ2-7
DNA: TGTGCCAGCAGCCAGCTGGCTAGCCCTTCGGAGCAGTACTTC
CDR3: CASSQLASPSEQYF

size: .
D: .
V: TRBV19
J: TRBJ2-3
DNA: TGTGCCAGTAGTATATATCGGATGGGGACAACGCAGTATTTT
CDR3: CASSIYRMGTTQYF

size: .
D: .
V: TRBV5-8
J: TRBJ1-5
DNA: TGTGCCAGCAGCTGGGGCCGTCAGCCCCAGCATTTT
CDR3: CASSWGRQPQHF

size: .
D: TRBD2
V: TRBV6-5
J: TRBJ2-7
DNA: TGTGCCAGCAGTTACGGGACTAGGACCTACGAGCAGTACTTC
CDR3: CASSYGTRTYEQYF

size: .
D: TRBD1
V: TRBV5-5
J: TRBJ2-2
DNA: TGTGCCAGCAGCTTGGGGACAGGTAACGAAGGGTGGAACACCGGGGAGCTGTTTTTT
CDR3: CASSLGTGNEGWNTGELFF

size: .
D: .
V: TRBV4-3
J: TRBJ1-1
DNA: TGCGCCAGCAGCCAGGGGTCGGGGGGTTGGACTGAAGCTTTCTTT
CDR3: CASSQGSGGWTEAFF

size: .
D: .
V: TRBV9
J: TRBJ2-3
DNA: TGTGCCAGCAGCCCGTACTTCACAGATACGCAGTATTTT
CDR3: CASSPYFTDTQYF

size: .
D: TRBD1
V: TRBV11-3
J: TRBJ2-2
DNA: TGTGCCAGCAGCTCCTACAGGGGGCCGGACACCGGGGAGCTGTTTTTT
CDR3: CASSSYRGPDTGELFF

size: .
D: TRBD1
V: TRBV4-3
J: TRBJ2-1
DNA: TGCGCCAGCAGCTCCCGTGGCGAGGGACAGGGGAGGAATGAGCAGTTCTTC
CDR3: CASSSRGEGQGRNEQFF

size: .
D: TRBD2
V: TRBV6-5
J: TRBJ2-7
DNA: TGTGCCAGCGGTATGACTAGCGGGGCCTCCTACGAGCAGTACTTC
CDR3: CASGMTSGASYEQYF

size: .
D: TRBD1
V: TRBV5-6
J: TRBJ2-7
DNA: TGTGCCAGCAGCATACAGGGGTTCTCCTACGAGCAGTACTTC
CDR3: CASSIQGFSYEQYF

size: .
D: .
V: TRBV27
J: TRBJ2-7
DNA: TGTGCCAGCAGTTTATCGGCCGGGGTCGAGCAGTACTTC
CDR3: CASSLSAGVEQYF

size: few
D: TRBD2
V: TRBV4-2
J: TRBJ2-1
DNA: TGTGCCAGCAGCCATCCCTCCACCCAGCGGGGGCAGTTCTTC
CDR3: CASSHPSTQRGQFF

size: .
D: .
V: TRBV12-5
J: TRBJ1-2
DNA: TGTGCTAGTGCCCGACAGGTACGGAACTATGGCTACACCTTC
CDR3: CASARQVRNYGYTF

size: .
D: TRBD2
V: TRBV28
J: TRBJ2-5
DNA: TGTGCCAGCAGTTTGGGAGGGTTCTGGCAAGAGACCCAGTACTTC
CDR3: CASSLGGFWQETQYF

size: .
D: .
V: TRBV2
J: TRBJ2-5
DNA: TGTGCCAGCAGCCAACAAGAGACCCAGTACTTC
CDR3: CASSQQETQYF

size: once
D: .
V: TRBV6-1
J: TRBJ2-7
DNA: TGTGCCAGCAGTGAAGGTCTGGGCAGATACGAGCAGTACTTC
CDR3: CASSEGLGRYEQYF

size: .
D: .
V: TRBV5-1
J: TRBJ2-6
DNA: TGCGCCAGCAGCTTGGCCCACCTTTTACAGAGCTCTGGGGCCAACGTCCTGACTTTC
CDR3: CASSLAHLLQSSGANVLTF

size: .
D: .
V: TRBV29-1
J: TRBJ1-4
DNA: TGCAGCGTTGAGTCAGGGGATGAAAAACTGTTTTTT
CDR3: CSVESGDEKLFF

size: few
D: TRBD1
V: TRBV6-5
J: TRBJ1-2
DNA: TGTGCCAGCAGCCTAAACAGGGGAGGCTATGGCTACACCTTC
CDR3: CASSLNRGGYGYTF

size: .
D: .
V: TRBV18
J: TRBJ2-7
DNA: TGTGCCAGCTCACCACGGGCAGGGGACTACGAGCAGTACTTC
CDR3: CASSPRAGDYEQYF